The 18 T cell receptor beta chains given below trace back to one sample, sequenced in a study of graft-versus-host responses after intestinal transplantation. Using immunoSEQ multiplex PCR, the repertoire was profiled, and TCRdb retains in-frame clones only, with some absent. Among approximately 75,000 clones listed, roughly 94% were seen once. Antigen specificity for these receptors is unknown. The source was unstimulated CD8+ T cells sorted from spleen or lymph node cells, collected before intestinal transplant. The receptors shown here come from a human donor who received an intestinal transplant.

The chain has TRBV12-5 and TRBJ1-4; D is perhaps TRBD1 (6 bases). The CDR3 totals 18 residues. CDR1 LGHNT and CDR2 FRNRAP come from the germline V gene. Trimming took 0 bases from V and 0 from J, leaving 14 bases between them. CDR3 protein: CASGLVRAGEATNEKLFF. CDR3 DNA sequence: TGTGCTAGTGGTTTGGTACGTGCAGGGGAGGCAACTAATGAAAAACTGTTTTTT.

The rearrangement links TRBV15 to TRBJ2-5; 7 bases fit TRBD1. Matching the DNA end better, TRBJ2-7 makes the J call doubtful. CDR1 is LNHNV and CDR2 is YYDKDF in the germline V gene (reference sequence). The CDR3 consists of 15 residues. The CDR3 spells CATSTPGQPTYEQYF. CDR3 DNA: TGTGCCACCAGCACCCCGGGACAGCCGACCTACGAGCAGTACTTC.

As for this clone: An end of the junction differs from the germline gene, which may be a read error. The chain has TRBV29-1 and TRBJ2-7; 12 bases line up with TRBD2. The CDR3 runs to 17 residues. Germline values: CDR1 SQVTM, CDR2 ANQGSEA. The CDR3 nucleotides are TGCAGCGTTGAAGGGCTAGCGGGAGGGCCGTTCTCCTACGAGCAGCACTTC. Amino acids: CSVEGLAGGPFSYEQHF.

The chain has TRBV7-9 and TRBJ2-5; 11 nucleotides line up with TRBD1. Matching the DNA end better, TRBJ2-7 makes the J call doubtful. The CDR3 covers 14 residues. CDR1 is SEHNR and CDR2 is FQNEAQ in the germline V gene (reference sequence). In DNA, the CDR3 is TGTGCCAGCGGTACCGGACAGGGGGCATACGAGCAGTACTTC. This encodes CASGTGQGAYEQYF.

Written as DNA, the CDR3 is TGTGCCAGCAGCGCTGTAGCGCAGAGCTCCTACAATGAGCAGTTCTTC. As protein: CASSAVAQSSYNEQFF. The rearrangement joins TRBV27 to TRBJ2-1; D may be TRBD2 (5 bases). Trimming took off 6 bases at V and 0 bases at J, with 15 bases between the two ends. The CDR3 length is 16 residues. Looked up from germline, CDR1 is MNHEY and CDR2 is SMNVEV (reference sequence).

The chain is built from TRBV6-1 and TRBJ2-2; D unresolved. Germline values: CDR1 MNHNS, CDR2 SASEGT. Trimming left V 8 bases short and J 3 bases short, with 10 bases between. The CDR3 contains 13 residues. The CDR3: CASDETDTGELFF. CDR3 DNA: TGTGCCAGCGACGAGACGGACACCGGGGAGCTGTTTTTT.

The chain combines TRBV5-6 with TRBJ2-2; possibly TRBD2 for D (6 bases). With 3 bases removed from V and 0 bases from J, the gap between germline ends came to 6 bases. From germline, CDR1 is SGHDT and CDR2 YYEEEE. This CDR3 has 14 amino acids. The CDR3 sequence is CASSSGANTGELFF. CDR3 DNA sequence: TGTGCCAGCAGCTCGGGGGCGAACACCGGGGAGCTGTTTTTT.

The rearrangement links TRBV7-6 to TRBJ1-1, with TRBD1 as a possible D gene (5 bases). Germline assignment: CDR1 SGHVS and CDR2 FNYEAQ. The CDR3 runs to 16 residues. V was trimmed by 0 bases and J by 1 base, leaving 12 bases between them. The CDR3 spells CASSLAGDLGNTEAFF. The CDR3 nucleotides read TGTGCCAGCAGCTTAGCGGGGGACCTGGGGAACACTGAAGCTTTCTTT.

J is TRBJ2-2 and V is TRBV7-8, with 11 bases lining up with TRBD2. The V and J ends lost 5 bases and 4 bases, in that order; junction bases with no gene match: 3. From germline, CDR1 is SGHVS and CDR2 FQNEAQ. The CDR3 is 15 residues long. The DNA of the CDR3 is TGTGCCAGCAGCCCTAGCGGGAGGAGCACCGGGGAGCTGTTTTTT. Residues: CASSPSGRSTGELFF.

This clone came up once. The CDR3 bases are TGTGCCAGCAGACAAGGGCGTTTTCAAGGCATGAACACTGAAGCTTTCTTT. This translates into CASRQGRFQGMNTEAFF. The genes are TRBV27 and TRBJ1-1, with D unclear. The CDR3 is 17 residues long. Trimming shortened V by 6 bases and J by 0 bases, and 20 bases separated the two germline ends. Looked up from germline, CDR1 is MNHEY and CDR2 is SMNVEV (reference sequence).

The V and J genes are TRBV15 and TRBJ2-7; D call uncertain. The CDR3 is 14 amino acids. Germline loops: CDR1 LNHNV, CDR2 YYDKDF (reference sequence). V dropped 4 bases and J dropped 2 bases, with 12 bases sitting between them. CDR3: CATSNGQAPYEQYF. The CDR3 DNA sequence: TGTGCCACCAGCAATGGGCAGGCGCCCTACGAGCAGTACTTC.

This clone has only one observation. The genes are TRBV6-1 and TRBJ2-5, with 7 bases lining up with TRBD1. CDR1 MNHNS and CDR2 SASEGT come from the germline V gene. V lost 3 bases to trimming and J lost 5 bases; unmatched junction nucleotides: 6. The CDR3 has 14 residues. CDR3 amino acids: CASSDWTGGETQYF. In DNA form, the CDR3 reads TGTGCCAGCAGTGATTGGACAGGAGGTGAGACCCAGTACTTC.

The rearrangement uses TRBV20-1 and TRBJ1-1; D remains ambiguous. Trimming left V 3 bases short and J 11 bases short, with 13 bases between. The CDR3 length is 11 residues. Germline V gene lookup returns CDR1 DFQATT and CDR2 SNEGSKA (reference sequence). CDR3 bases: TGCAGTGCTAGCTTGGGTGTTAGTGCTTTCTTT. Its protein product is CSASLGVSAFF.

The V call is TRBV4-1, the J call TRBJ2-7, with a weak D call TRBD2 (5 bases). V was shortened by 4 bases and J by 5 bases, with 9 bases between the two germline ends. The CDR3 loop spans 12 amino acids. Germline lookup yields CDR1 MGHRA and CDR2 YSYEKL. As DNA, the CDR3 is TGCGCCAGCAGCCCGCGGGCAGACGAGCAGTACTTC. This gives the protein CASSPRADEQYF.

V usage is TRBV6-5 and J usage is TRBJ1-6; TRBD1 matches at 8 bases. CDR1 is MNHEY, CDR2 SVGAGI, per germline. This CDR3 is 15 amino acids long. The J segment lost 4 bases and the V segment lost 2 bases, leaving 1 base of the junction unmatched. CDR3 sequence: CASSYGTGYNSPLHF. CDR3 sequence (DNA): TGTGCCAGCAGTTACGGGACAGGATATAATTCACCCCTCCACTTT.

The V call is TRBV6-5, the J call TRBJ2-7; TRBD1 aligns across 7 bases. The trim removed 6 bases at V and 5 bases at J, leaving 10 bases unmatched. Per the germline V gene, CDR1 is MNHEY and CDR2 is SVGAGI. The CDR3 loop spans 14 amino acids. The CDR3 is CASSYTNTGDEQYF. DNA of the CDR3: TGTGCCAGCAGCTACACAAACACAGGGGACGAGCAGTACTTC.

V and J are TRBV4-1 and TRBJ2-2, with D possibly being TRBD2 (6 bases). CDR3 length: 19 residues. Germline V CDR1 and CDR2: MGHRA, YSYEKL. Trimming took off 0 bases at V and 5 bases at J, with 22 bases between the two ends. This chain's CDR3 is CASSQDQGGGLGRTGELFF. CDR3 DNA: TGCGCCAGCAGCCAAGACCAAGGAGGCGGGTTAGGGAGGACCGGGGAGCTGTTTTTT.

The rearrangement joins TRBV10-1 to TRBJ2-1; D gene uncertain. The CDR3 consists of 13 residues. Trimming shortened V by 2 bases and J by 6 bases, and 8 bases separated the two germline ends. Germline V CDR1 and CDR2: WNHNN, SYGVQD (reference sequence). This chain's CDR3 is CASSEALPNEQFF. CDR3 bases: TGCGCCAGCAGTGAGGCCCTCCCCAATGAGCAGTTCTTC.